A single sample is the source of the 10 T cell receptor beta chains below, sequenced in a study of T cell responses to AZD1222 COVID-19 vaccine (dated by TCRdb to about 2021). This sample's time point label indicates: baseline before first vaccination. Libraries were constructed by the immunoSEQ multiplex PCR assay. TCRdb retrieved this table from immuneACCESS and kept in-frame rearrangements only. Not all clones are present; in checked studies, unresolved V genes account for under half, and no reason is known for the remainder. The sample table holds about 110,000 clones, of which approximately 84% were seen once. In total, the top ten clones hold 8.5% to 10% of the sample. The sequencing used peripheral blood, collected on day 0 of AZD1222 vaccination. The receptors stem from an adult in good health.

The chain links TRBV14 to TRBJ1-4; D is uncertain. The CDR3 loop spans 15 amino acids. V was shortened by 0 bases and J by 6 bases, with 11 bases between the two germline ends. Germline values: CDR1 SGHDN, CDR2 FVKESK. CDR3 DNA: TGTGCCAGCAGCCAAGATGGCTATCGCGATGAAAAACTGTTTTTT. It translates to CASSQDGYRDEKLFF.

The gene calls are TRBV30 and TRBJ1-6, with 7 bases identical to TRBD1. V gave up 4 bases and J gave up 6 bases; unmatched junction bases: 12. Germline CDR1 and CDR2: GTSNPN and SVGIG (reference sequence). This CDR3 spans 16 amino acids. CDR3 protein: CAWTRDSFLTNSPLHF. The CDR3 DNA reads as TGTGCCTGGACTCGGGACAGCTTTCTTACTAATTCACCCCTCCACTTT. Using reference TRBV30 and TRBJ1-6 for the parts outside the CDR3, the full variable domain is SQTIHQWPATLVQPVGSPLSLECTVEGTSNPNLYWYRQAAGRGLQLLFYSVGIGQISSEVPQNLSASRPQDRQFILSSKKLLLSDSGFYLCAWTRDSFLTNSPLHFGNGTRLTVT.

The CDR3 spells CASIRTTGGNEAFF. As DNA, the CDR3 is TGTGCCAGTATCCGAACCACAGGGGGCAACGAAGCTTTCTTT. The V and J genes are TRBV19 and TRBJ1-1, with 9 bases that match TRBD1. The V and J ends lost 7 bases and 8 bases, in that order; junction bases with no gene match: 11. The CDR3 consists of 14 residues. CDR1 is LNHDA, CDR2 SQIVND, per germline (reference sequence). Full variable domain (rest looked up from reference TRBV19 and TRBJ1-1): DGGITQSPKYLFRKEGQNVTLSCEQNLNHDAMYWYRQDPGQGLRLIYYSQIVNDFQKGDIAEGYSVSREKKESFPLTVTSAQKNPTAFYLCASIRTTGGNEAFFGQGTRLTVV.

The chain employs TRBV25-1 and TRBJ1-1; D is unclear. The CDR3 has 14 residues. V gave up 5 bases and J gave up 1 base, with 11 bases separating them. The germline CDR1 and CDR2 sequences are MGHDK and SYGVNS. The CDR3 DNA is TGTGCCAGCAGTCCCAGAGGGAAGAACACTGAAGCTTTCTTT. It is translated as CASSPRGKNTEAFF.

This CDR3 is CASSQGIAGGSQETQYF. CDR3 DNA: TGTGCCAGCAGCCAAGGGATAGCGGGGGGGTCCCAAGAGACCCAGTACTTC. This chain links TRBV3-1 (or the pseudogene TRBV3-2) with TRBJ2-5; 11 positions agree with TRBD2. The J segment lost 1 base and the V segment lost 1 base, leaving 5 bases of the junction unmatched. CDR1 is LGHDT, CDR2 YNNKEL, per germline (reference sequence). The CDR3 contains 17 residues.

V and J are TRBV11-3 and TRBJ2-5; 12 bases match TRBD2. Germline trimming cut 6 bases from V and 5 bases from J; bases unmatched to any gene: 10. CDR1 SGHNT and CDR2 YENEEA come from the germline V gene. The CDR3 spans 16 residues. CDR3 amino acids: CASSPLAGGFAETQYF. CDR3 in DNA: TGTGCCAGCAGTCCACTAGCGGGGGGTTTTGCGGAGACCCAGTACTTC.

The genes are TRBV28 and TRBJ1-3, with unresolved D. Germline V gene sequence: CDR1 MDHEN, CDR2 SYDVKM. Trimming removed 10 bases from V and 2 bases from J, with 15 bases in between. The CDR3 contains 14 residues. The CDR3 spells CATQTRAAGNTIYF. As DNA, the CDR3 is TGTGCCACCCAGACCCGGGCGGCTGGAAACACCATATATTTT.

This chain links TRBV6-2 or TRBV6-3 with TRBJ2-7; D is unresolved. The length of the CDR3 is 13 residues. Germline V lookup: CDR1 MNHEY, CDR2 SVGEGT. V was cut by 2 bases and J by 0 bases, with 5 bases left in between. As DNA, the CDR3 is TGTGCCAGCAGTTACACTGACTCCTACGAGCAGTACTTC. It is translated as CASSYTDSYEQYF.

Regarding this clone: Compared with germline, one end of the junction differs, possibly owing to a read error. The chain employs TRBV4-3 and TRBJ2-5; perhaps D is TRBD1 or TRBD2 (6 bases each). Germline CDR1 and CDR2: LGHNA and YSLEER. The CDR3 spans 14 residues. The CDR3 DNA reads as TGCGCCAGCAGCCACGGGGGCAACCACGAGACCCAGTACTTC. Translation: CASSHGGNHETQYF.

The chain uses TRBV2 and TRBJ2-6; D gene unclear. V gave up 8 bases and J gave up 0 bases, with 5 bases separating them. Germline assignment: CDR1 SNHLY and CDR2 FYNNEI. CDR3 length: 13 amino acids. CDR3 DNA: TGTGCCAGCCCAGCCTCTGGGGCCAACGTCCTGACTTTC. Protein sequence: CASPASGANVLTF.